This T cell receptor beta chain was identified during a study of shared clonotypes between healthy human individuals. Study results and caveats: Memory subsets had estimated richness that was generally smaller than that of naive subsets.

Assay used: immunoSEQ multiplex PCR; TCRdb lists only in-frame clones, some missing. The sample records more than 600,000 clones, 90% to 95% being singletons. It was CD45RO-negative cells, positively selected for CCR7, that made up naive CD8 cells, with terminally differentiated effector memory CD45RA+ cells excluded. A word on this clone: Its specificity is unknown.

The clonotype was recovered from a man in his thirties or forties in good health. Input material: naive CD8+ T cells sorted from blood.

In DNA form, the CDR3 reads TGTGCCAGCAGCTCGGATCCGGGTGCTTTCTTT. It specifies CASSSDPGAFF. This chain uses TRBV7-9 with TRBJ1-1; D remains unclear. The CDR3 is 11 residues long. Germline CDR1 is SEHNR and CDR2 is FQNEAQ (reference sequence). V shed 4 bases and J shed 11 bases, with 11 bases lying between them. Filled out from reference TRBV7-9 and TRBJ1-1, the complete variable domain reads DTGVSQNPRHKITKRGQNVTFRCDPISEHNRLYWYRQTLGQGPEFLTYFQNEAQLEKSRLLSDRFSAERPKGSFSTLEIQRTEQGDSAMYLCASSSDPGAFFGQGTRLTVV.